This TCR beta chain stems from a study of metastatic and nonmetastatic thyroid tumors. By its share, this clone is medium-sized. TCRdb re-analyzed the PCR reads through MiXCR. The table lists approximately 13,000 clones, 12% of them singletons, with around a third in the top ten. This CDR3 has 16 amino acids. Germline assignment: CDR1 MNHEY and CDR2 SMNVEV (reference sequence). The V segment lost 4 bases and the J segment 3 bases; nucleotides outside the gene matches: 6. Not a single patient had been given any form of treatment at any point before undergoing thyroid surgery. V is TRBV27 and J is TRBJ2-3, with TRBD1 identical over 11 bases. This receptor was identified in a female donor with papillary thyroid cancer or a benign thyroid nodule (not recorded which). Some clones in this sample may be carry-over from other donors' samples. Material: blood. As DNA, the CDR3 is TGTGCCAGCAGTTCCCCCGGGACAGGGGGAACAGATACGCAGTATTTT. It yields the protein CASSSPGTGGTDTQYF.